This T cell receptor beta chain was sequenced in a study of regulatory T cells in long-lasting Graves disease. There are 14 residues in the CDR3. The germline V gene has CDR1 DFQATT and CDR2 SNEGSKA (reference sequence). V dropped 3 bases and J dropped 1; count of bases not matched to a gene: 4. Overall study results and limits: Thyroid tissue was not sampled; only peripheral blood was. Persistent patients had a count of shared public clonotypes (around 2,700) that exceeded that of new patients (roughly 1,000). Persistent Graves' patients showed less TCR diversity than newly diagnosed patients showed.

For TCR beta, libraries came from iRepertoire HTBI primers and Arm-PCR of CDR3 regions. TCRdb passed the multiplex PCR reads through MiXCR, listing each CDR3 protein once. The repertoire holds about 470,000 distinct CDR3 sequences, with around a fifth as singletons. As regards this clonotype: Its target is unknown.

The time point here: persistent/refractory GD, antithyroid drugs over 5 years with positive TRAb. There was RNA extracted from PBMCs, and the TCR library was made from it. The authors drew approximately 9 milliliters of peripheral blood into EDTA tubes. The chain has TRBV20-1 and TRBJ1-1, with 8 bases fitting TRBD1. Material: peripheral blood mononuclear cells (PBMCs), obtained when the disease was refractory, from a patient treated with antithyroid drugs. This TCR derives from a female donor with Graves disease. The CDR3 spells CSARPGGANTEAFF. In DNA form, the CDR3 reads TGCAGTGCTAGGCCAGGGGGCGCGAACACTGAAGCTTTCTTT.